This entry is about one T cell receptor beta chain. The antigen remains undetermined. Healthy bone marrow donors made up the cohort. This specimen comes from a study of cytomegalovirus exposure and HLA in healthy donors. Study-wide results and caveats: The study recorded 164 TCR beta chains that were cytomegalovirus-associated. TRBV6-2, TRBV6-3 and some other V segments were unresolvable in 87-base-pair reads.

The PCR made use of 60 Vbeta and 13 Jbeta primers. Only in-frame clones appear in the TCRdb table, and some are missing; sequencing was by immunoSEQ multiplex PCR. The listing contains some 150,000 clones. Germline CDR1 is MNHEY and CDR2 is SVGAGI. V was shortened by 6 bases and J by 5 bases, with 10 bases between the two germline ends. This CDR3 spans 12 amino acids. The sequence was collected from a woman between 18 and 29 years old in good health and CMV-seropositive. Sample: PBMCs. The J gene is TRBJ1-1, the V gene TRBV6-5, with TRBD1 as a possible D gene (5 bases). DNA for the CDR3: TGTGCCAGCAGCTTCCGGGGGACTGAAGCTTTCTTT. This translates into CASSFRGTEAFF.